This entry lists 14 T cell receptor beta chains sequenced from one sample in a study of human T cells and chemical hapten exposure. Time point reported: patch test 2, 6 weeks after DPC sensitization. Treatment described: therapeutic diphenylcyclopropenone sensitization with weekly scalp DPC. Unfractionated whole blood was the source from which total RNA was extracted. MiXCR, run by TCRdb on the RACE reads, gives a single entry per CDR3 protein. This table has 35,000 to 50,000 distinct CDR3 sequences, approximately 9.7% appearing once. Specimen: whole blood, collected in connection with sensitization to the hapten diphenylcyclopropenone (DPC). The receptors originated from a young woman with alopecia areata. Some clones in this sample may be carry-over from other donors' samples.

With regard to this clonotype: Mismatch with germline at one junction end may stem from a read error. The CDR3 bases are TGTGTCAGTACTAAACGAGCGGGGGGACCGCAGTATTTT. Protein product: CVSTKRAGGPQYF. The chain couples TRBV19 to TRBJ2-3; 9 bases match TRBD2. From germline, CDR1 is LNHDA and CDR2 SQIVND (reference sequence). The CDR3 spans 13 residues.

The V and J genes are TRBV7-9 and TRBJ2-7; D is unclear. Per germline, CDR1 SEHNR and CDR2 FQNEAQ (reference sequence). The CDR3 is 15 residues long. Trimming took off 5 bases at V and 2 bases at J, with 16 bases between the two ends. The CDR3 loop reads CASSGFTVTTYEQYF. The CDR3 DNA follows: TGTGCCAGCAGCGGGTTCACAGTGACAACCTACGAGCAGTACTTC.

This chain uses TRBV6-1 with TRBJ2-3; 9 bases map to TRBD1. The germline V gene encodes CDR1 MNHNS and CDR2 SASEGT. The J segment lost 2 bases and the V segment lost 5 bases, leaving 5 bases of the junction unmatched. The CDR3 consists of 15 residues. In DNA, the CDR3 is TGTGCCAGCAGTAGAGGGACAGGGTACACAGATACGCAGTATTTT. Translating it yields CASSRGTGYTDTQYF.

This clonotype was counted ten times or more. The rearrangement joins TRBV27 to TRBJ2-2, with 7 bases matching TRBD2. Germline CDR1 MNHEY, CDR2 SMNVEV (reference sequence). CDR3 size: 19 residues. J was trimmed by 2 bases and V by 2 bases; bases with no gene match: 14. CDR3 sequence (DNA): TGTGCCAGCAGTTTAACCCCGGGCCCGGGGGGTTTTAACACCGGGGAGCTGTTTTTT. Translated, it gives CASSLTPGPGGFNTGELFF.

This clonotype was found many times. The chain is built from TRBV20-1 and TRBJ2-7, with TRBD1 matching 8 bases. The CDR3 spans 15 residues. Germline V gene lookup returns CDR1 DFQATT and CDR2 SNEGSKA (reference sequence). Unmatched junction bases numbered 7, after V lost 0 bases and J lost 3 bases. CDR3 residues: CSAREGTGPIYEQYF. The CDR3 DNA reads as TGCAGTGCTAGAGAAGGGACAGGACCGATCTACGAGCAGTACTTC.

This clonotype was counted a few times. The chain employs TRBV9 and TRBJ1-6; D not resolved. This CDR3 contains 14 residues. Germline CDR1 SGDLS, CDR2 YYNGEE. V was cut by 3 bases and J by 0 bases, with 4 bases left in between. The CDR3 here is CASSEGSYNSPLHF. Written as DNA, the CDR3 is TGTGCCAGCAGCGAGGGCTCCTATAATTCACCCCTCCACTTT.

This clonotype was observed a handful of times. This chain links TRBV29-1 with TRBJ2-2; D perhaps matches TRBD1 (6 bases). The ends were cut back, 5 bases at V and 1 base at J, with 8 bases in the middle. CDR1 is SQVTM, CDR2 ANQGSEA, per germline. The CDR3 has 13 amino acids. In DNA form, the CDR3 reads TGCAGCGTTCTACAGGGGAACACCGGGGAGCTGTTTTTT. The encoded protein is CSVLQGNTGELFF.

This clonotype came up a few times. The gene calls are TRBV28 and TRBJ2-7; 8 positions agree with TRBD1. J was trimmed by 2 bases and V by 5 bases; bases with no gene match: 8. The CDR3 totals 15 residues. The V gene's germline CDR1 is MDHEN and CDR2 SYDVKM. DNA for the CDR3: TGTGCCAGCAGTCCGACAGGGGCTTATACCTACGAGCAGTACTTC. Its protein product is CASSPTGAYTYEQYF.

This clonotype has more than one count but fewer than ten. This rearrangement joins TRBV29-1 to TRBJ2-2; D possibly corresponds to TRBD1 (6 bases). Germline lookup yields CDR1 SQVTM and CDR2 ANQGSEA. CDR3 length equals 12 residues. V dropped 5 bases and J dropped 5 bases, with 9 bases sitting between them. The DNA of the CDR3 is TGCAGCGTTTCTCAGGGGACCGGGGAGCTGTTTTTT. Amino acid sequence: CSVSQGTGELFF.

This clonotype was seen many times. The chain carries TRBV7-2 and TRBJ1-3, with 7 bases matching TRBD1. This CDR3 has 14 residues. After removal of 6 bases from V and 4 bases from J, the junction contained 6 bases not matched to a gene. The germline V gene encodes CDR1 SGHTA and CDR2 FQGNSA. CDR3 sequence: CASREKGAGNTIYF. CDR3 nucleotide sequence: TGTGCCAGCAGGGAGAAGGGGGCAGGAAACACCATATATTTT. Supplemented by reference TRBV7-2 and TRBJ1-3, the full variable domain reads GAGVSQSPSNKVTEKGKDVELRCDPISGHTALYWYRQSLGQGLEFLIYFQGNSAPDKSGLPSDRFSAERTGGSVSTLTIQRTQQEDSAVYLCASREKGAGNTIYFGEGSWLTVV.

The chain recombines TRBV6-4 with TRBJ2-1, with 11 bases that match TRBD2. The CDR3 is 15 amino acids. Per germline, CDR1 MRHNA and CDR2 SNTAGT. Germline trimming cut 3 bases from V and 2 bases from J; bases unmatched to any gene: 0. The CDR3 bases are TGTGCCAGCAGTGATAGCGGGGGGGCCTACAATGAGCAGTTCTTC. Amino acids: CASSDSGGAYNEQFF.

This chain links TRBV12-3 or TRBV12-4 with TRBJ2-1; D unclear. The CDR3 covers 12 residues. Trimming shortened V by 10 bases and J by 8 bases, and 15 bases separated the two germline ends. This CDR3 reads CATSGLGHEQFF. DNA for the CDR3: TGTGCCACCTCCGGGTTAGGTCATGAGCAGTTCTTC.

This clonotype was seen a handful of times. V gene TRBV4-1 combines with J gene TRBJ2-2; possibly TRBD2 for D (5 bases). There are 16 residues in the CDR3. The V end was cut by 1 base, the J end by 6 bases, with 15 bases between. From germline, CDR1 is MGHRA and CDR2 YSYEKL. The CDR3 region is CASSQVKREGAGELFF. CDR3 DNA sequence: TGCGCCAGCAGCCAAGTTAAACGGGAAGGAGCCGGGGAGCTGTTTTTT.

This chain links TRBV5-1 with TRBJ1-1, with a possible D match to TRBD1 (6 bases). V gave up 4 bases and J gave up 5 bases, with 15 bases separating them. The CDR3 is made up of 14 amino acids. Looked up from germline, CDR1 is SGHRS and CDR2 is YFSETQ. Here the CDR3 reads CASSPPGVGTEAFF. The CDR3 coding sequence is TGCGCCAGCAGCCCGCCAGGGGTGGGGACTGAAGCTTTCTTT.